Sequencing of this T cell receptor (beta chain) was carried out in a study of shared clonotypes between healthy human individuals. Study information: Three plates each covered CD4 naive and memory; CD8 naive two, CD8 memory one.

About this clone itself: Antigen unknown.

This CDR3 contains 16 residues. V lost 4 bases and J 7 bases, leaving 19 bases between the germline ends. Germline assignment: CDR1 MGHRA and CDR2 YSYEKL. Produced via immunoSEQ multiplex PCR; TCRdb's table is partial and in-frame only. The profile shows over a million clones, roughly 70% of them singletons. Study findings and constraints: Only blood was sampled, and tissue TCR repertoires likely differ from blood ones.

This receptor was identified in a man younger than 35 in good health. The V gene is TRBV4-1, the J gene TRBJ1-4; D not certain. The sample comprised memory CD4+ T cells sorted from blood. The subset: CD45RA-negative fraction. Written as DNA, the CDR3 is TGCGCCAGCAGCCTCAAGATATCCCCGTCCAGTGAAAAACTGTTTTTT. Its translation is CASSLKISPSSEKLFF.